This TCR beta chain was identified in a study of shared clonotypes between healthy human individuals. Overall study context: Every donor yielded three CD4 naive, three CD4 memory, two CD8 naive and one CD8 memory plate. Study-wide findings and caveats: Expectations were that clonotype sharing among donors would be affected by sequencing depth.

Once extracted for a subset, genomic DNA was divided evenly among several immunoSEQ plates. The assay was immunoSEQ multiplex PCR, and TCRdb's table has in-frame clones only and misses some. This table holds millions of clones, 90% to 95% found once. Recent vaccinations or acute infections were absent in the healthy HIV-negative adult donors. A remark on this clone: Its antigen is undetermined.

J lost 4 bases, V lost 7 bases, and 5 bases had no gene match. In germline, CDR1 is GTSNPN, CDR2 SVGIG (reference sequence). The length of the CDR3 is 12 residues. This rearrangement joins TRBV30 to TRBJ2-7, with TRBD1 matching 9 bases. Sequencing was carried out using naive CD4+ T cells sorted from blood. Described subset: CD45RA+ positively selected. This receptor was obtained from a man between 18 and 29 years old in good health. CDR3 in DNA: TGTGCCTCTACCGGGACAGGGTACGAGCAGTACTTC. It yields the protein CASTGTGYEQYF.